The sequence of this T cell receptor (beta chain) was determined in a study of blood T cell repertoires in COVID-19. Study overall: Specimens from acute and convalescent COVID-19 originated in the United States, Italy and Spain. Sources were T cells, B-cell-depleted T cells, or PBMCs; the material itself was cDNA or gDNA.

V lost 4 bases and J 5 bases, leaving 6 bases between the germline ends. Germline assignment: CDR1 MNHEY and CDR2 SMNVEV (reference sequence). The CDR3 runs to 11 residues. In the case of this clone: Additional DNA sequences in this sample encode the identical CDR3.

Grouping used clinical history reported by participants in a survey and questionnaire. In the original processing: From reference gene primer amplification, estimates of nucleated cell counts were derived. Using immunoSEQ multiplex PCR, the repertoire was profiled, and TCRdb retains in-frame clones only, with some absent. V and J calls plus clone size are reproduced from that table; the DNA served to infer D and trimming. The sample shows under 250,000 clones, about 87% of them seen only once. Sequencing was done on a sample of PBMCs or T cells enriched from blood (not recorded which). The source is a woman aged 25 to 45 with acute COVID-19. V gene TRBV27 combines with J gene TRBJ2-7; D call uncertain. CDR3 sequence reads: CASSSGNEQYF. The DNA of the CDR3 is TGTGCCAGCAGTTCAGGCAACGAGCAGTACTTC.